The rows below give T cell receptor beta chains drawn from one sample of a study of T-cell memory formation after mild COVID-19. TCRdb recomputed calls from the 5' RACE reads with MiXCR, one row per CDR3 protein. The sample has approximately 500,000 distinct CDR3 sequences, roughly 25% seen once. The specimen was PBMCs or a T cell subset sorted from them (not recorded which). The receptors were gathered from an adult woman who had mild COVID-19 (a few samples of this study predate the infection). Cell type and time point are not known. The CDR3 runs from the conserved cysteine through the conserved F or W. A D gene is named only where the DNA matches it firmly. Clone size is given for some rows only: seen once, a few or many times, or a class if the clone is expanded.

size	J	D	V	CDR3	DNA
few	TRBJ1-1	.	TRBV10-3	CAMGREGTEAFF	TGTGCCATGGGCAGGGAGGGAACTGAAGCTTTCTTT
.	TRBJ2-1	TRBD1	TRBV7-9	CASRGTGYNEQFF	TGTGCCAGCAGGGGGACAGGATACAATGAGCAGTTCTTC
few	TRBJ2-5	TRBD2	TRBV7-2	CASSPSGLRQAQYF	TGTGCCAGCAGCCCTAGCGGGCTCCGCCAGGCACAGTACTTC
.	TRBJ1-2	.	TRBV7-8	CASSLDPDNYGYTF	TGTGCCAGCAGCTTAGATCCCGATAACTATGGCTACACCTTC
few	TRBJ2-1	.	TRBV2	CASRVVGMIYNEQFF	TGTGCCAGCAGGGTGGTAGGGATGATATACAATGAGCAGTTCTTC
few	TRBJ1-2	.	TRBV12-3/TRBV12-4	CASSLWENGYTF	TGTGCCAGCAGTTTATGGGAGAACGGCTACACCTTC
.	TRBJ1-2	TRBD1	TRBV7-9	CASSFRDSDGYTF	TGTGCCAGCAGCTTCCGGGACAGCGATGGCTACACCTTC
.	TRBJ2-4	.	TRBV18	CASSLPGFGNIQYF	TGTGCCAGCTCACTTCCGGGGTTCGGGAACATTCAGTACTTC
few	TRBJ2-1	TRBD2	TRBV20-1	CSARWLAGGVNEQFF	TGCAGTGCTAGGTGGCTAGCGGGAGGGGTCAATGAGCAGTTCTTC
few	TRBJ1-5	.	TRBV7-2	CASSFDKLPNQPQHF	TGTGCCAGCAGCTTCGACAAGCTCCCCAATCAGCCCCAGCATTTT
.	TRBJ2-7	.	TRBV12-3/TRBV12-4	CASSLRWRDYEQYF	TGTGCCAGCAGTTTACGGTGGAGGGACTACGAGCAGTACTTC
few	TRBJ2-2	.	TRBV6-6	CASSGPNTGELFF	TGTGCCAGCTCCGGACCAAACACCGGGGAGCTGTTTTTT
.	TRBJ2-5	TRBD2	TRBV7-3	CASSSLAGGPLQETQYF	TGTGCCAGCAGCTCCTTAGCGGGAGGGCCCCTCCAAGAGACCCAGTACTTC
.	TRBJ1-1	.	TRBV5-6	CASSSGAGMYTEGFF	TGTGCCAGCAGCTCAGGGGCAGGGATGTACACTGAAGGTTTCTTT
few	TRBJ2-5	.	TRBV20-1	CSAASGVPGAIQETQYF	TGCAGTGCTGCCTCCGGCGTGCCGGGAGCTATTCAGGAAACCCAGTACTTC
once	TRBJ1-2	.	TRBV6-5	CASSYRQGMGGYTF	TGTGCCAGCAGTTACCGGCAGGGGATGGGCGGCTACACCTTC
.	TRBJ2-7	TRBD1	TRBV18	CASSSSTGGHEQYF	TGTGCCAGCTCATCCAGTACAGGGGGCCACGAGCAGTACTTC
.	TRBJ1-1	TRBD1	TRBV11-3	CASSPTGQVNTEAFF	TGTGCCAGCAGCCCAACGGGACAGGTTAACACTGAAGCTTTCTTT
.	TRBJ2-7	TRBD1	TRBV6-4	CASSVAYGQGYEQYF	TGTGCCAGCAGTGTGGCCTACGGACAGGGGTACGAGCAGTACTTC
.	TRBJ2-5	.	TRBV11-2	CASSLGLGWSVTLETQYF	TGTGCCAGCAGCTTAGGCCTCGGCTGGTCGGTAACCTTAGAGACCCAGTACTTC
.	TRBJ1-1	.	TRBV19	CASTGNTEAFF	TGTGCCAGTACAGGGAACACTGAAGCTTTCTTT
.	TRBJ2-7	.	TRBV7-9	CASSLGATEKQYF	TGTGCCAGCAGCTTAGGGGCTACGGAGAAGCAGTACTTC
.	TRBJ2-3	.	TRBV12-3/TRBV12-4	CASSLAPGHTDTQYF	TGTGCCAGCAGTTTAGCCCCAGGGCACACAGATACGCAGTATTTT
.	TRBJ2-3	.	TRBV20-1	CSARGPTSRGGMVGTDTQYF	TGCAGTGCTAGAGGGCCGACTAGCAGGGGAGGGATGGTTGGCACAGATACGCAGTATTTT
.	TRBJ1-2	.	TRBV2	CAFKGAETNYGYTF	TGTGCCTTTAAAGGGGCAGAGACCAACTATGGCTACACCTTC
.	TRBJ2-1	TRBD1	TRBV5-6	CASSLGTGVINEQFF	TGTGCCAGCAGCTTGGGGACAGGGGTGATCAATGAGCAGTTCTTC
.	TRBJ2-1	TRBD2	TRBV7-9	CASSSSGRGDEQFF	TGTGCCAGCAGCTCGAGCGGGAGAGGCGATGAGCAGTTCTTC
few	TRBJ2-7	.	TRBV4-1	CASSQTRLSYEQYF	TGCGCCAGCAGCCAGACTAGGTTGTCCTACGAGCAGTACTTC
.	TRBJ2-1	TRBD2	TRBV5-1	CASSLSGTSVYNEQFF	TGCGCCAGCAGCTTGTCCGGGACTAGCGTCTACAATGAGCAGTTCTTC
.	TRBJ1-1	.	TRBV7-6	CASSFSSRVGYTEAFF	TGTGCCAGCAGCTTCTCAAGTCGGGTAGGGTACACTGAAGCTTTCTTT
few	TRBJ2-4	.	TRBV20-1	CSALGGTKNIQYF	TGCAGTGCTCTTGGGGGAACCAAAAACATTCAGTACTTC
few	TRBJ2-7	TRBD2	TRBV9	CASSVALAGAGEQYF	TGTGCCAGCAGCGTAGCGCTAGCGGGAGCGGGGGAGCAGTACTTC
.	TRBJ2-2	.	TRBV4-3	CASSPSPRAGTGELFF	TGCGCCAGCAGCCCGAGCCCGAGGGCCGGTACCGGGGAGCTGTTTTTT
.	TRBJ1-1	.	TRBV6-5	CASSYLTGPGGTEAFF	TGTGCCAGCAGTTATCTAACCGGCCCCGGGGGCACTGAAGCTTTCTTT
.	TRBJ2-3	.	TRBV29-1	CSADSMADTQYF	TGCAGCGCTGACAGTATGGCAGATACGCAGTATTTT
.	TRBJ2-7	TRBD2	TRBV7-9	CASSLSGSNEQYF	TGTGCCAGCAGCTTAAGCGGGAGTAACGAGCAGTACTTC
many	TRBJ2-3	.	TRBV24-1	CATSDSRTRPVADTQYF	TGTGCCACCAGTGATTCCCGGACCAGGCCAGTGGCAGATACGCAGTATTTT
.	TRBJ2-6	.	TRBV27	CASSTGYPGANVLTF	TGTGCCAGCAGTACAGGGTACCCTGGGGCCAACGTCCTGACTTTC
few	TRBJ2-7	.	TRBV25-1	CASSGSELGEQYF	TGTGCCAGCAGTGGTTCGGAACTCGGCGAGCAGTACTTC
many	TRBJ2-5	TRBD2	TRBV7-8	CASSHPLAAQETQYF	TGTGCCAGCAGCCACCCACTAGCGGCCCAAGAGACCCAGTACTTC
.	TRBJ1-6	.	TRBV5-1	CASSSGFNNSPLHF	TGCGCCAGCAGCTCGGGATTCAATAATTCACCCCTCCACTTT
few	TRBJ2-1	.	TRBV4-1	CASSHSERDRAYNEQFF	TGCGCCAGCAGCCACTCCGAGCGGGACAGAGCCTACAATGAGCAGTTCTTC
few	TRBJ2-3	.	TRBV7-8	CASSLGPGRSTDTQYF	TGTGCCAGCAGCTTAGGGCCCGGTCGCAGCACAGATACGCAGTATTTT
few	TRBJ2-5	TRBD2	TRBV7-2	CASSYSGSRETQYF	TGTGCCAGCAGTTATAGCGGGAGTCGAGAGACCCAGTACTTC
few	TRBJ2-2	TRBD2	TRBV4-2	CASSQDRGGDTGELFF	TGTGCCAGCAGCCAAGATCGCGGGGGTGACACCGGGGAGCTGTTTTTT
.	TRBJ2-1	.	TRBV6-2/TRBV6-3	CASSSAFAPSYNEQFF	TGTGCCAGCAGTTCTGCTTTTGCGCCCTCCTACAATGAGCAGTTCTTC
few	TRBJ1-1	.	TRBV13	CASSLTGTTEAFF	TGTGCCAGCAGCTTGACAGGTACCACTGAAGCTTTCTTT